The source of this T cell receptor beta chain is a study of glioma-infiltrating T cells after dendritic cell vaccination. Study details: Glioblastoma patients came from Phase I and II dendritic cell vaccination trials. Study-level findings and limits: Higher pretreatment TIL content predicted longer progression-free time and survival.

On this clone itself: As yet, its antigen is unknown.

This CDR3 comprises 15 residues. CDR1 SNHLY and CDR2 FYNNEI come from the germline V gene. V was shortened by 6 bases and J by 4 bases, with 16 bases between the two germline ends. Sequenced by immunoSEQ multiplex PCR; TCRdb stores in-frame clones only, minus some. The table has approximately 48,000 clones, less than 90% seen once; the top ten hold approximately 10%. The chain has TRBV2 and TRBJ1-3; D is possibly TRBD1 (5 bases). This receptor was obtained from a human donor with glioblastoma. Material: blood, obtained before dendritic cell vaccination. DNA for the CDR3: TGTGCCAGCAGCGTCGCAGGGTTAGGGGGAAACACCATATATTTT. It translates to CASSVAGLGGNTIYF.